This paragraph covers one T cell receptor beta chain sequence. This record comes from a study of cytomegalovirus exposure and HLA in healthy donors. CDR1 is MNHEY, CDR2 SMNVEV, per germline (reference sequence). The junction had 6 bases not matched to a gene; V was cut back by 6 bases and J by 8 bases. The CDR3 length is 14 residues. Both 60 Vbeta primers and 13 Jbeta primers went into the PCR. This table comes from immunoSEQ multiplex PCR, and its TCRdb copy is limited to in-frame clones, with some not included. The sample contains around 150,000 clones, approximately 80% of which appear only once. The sequence derives from a man aged 25-40 years in good health and CMV-seronegative. Sequencing used PBMCs. The V and J genes are TRBV27 and TRBJ2-1, with 11 bases that match TRBD2. The CDR3, as DNA: TGTGCCAGCAGCCCTAGCGGGAGGTCACATGAGCAGTTCTTC. It translates to CASSPSGRSHEQFF.